These 9 T cell receptor beta chains originate from one sample sequenced in a study of blood T cells in healthy people across ages. Through a sample-barcoded 5' primer and a J-beta primer mix, a second PCR was run for roughly 6 to 12 cycles. From the 5' RACE reads, TCRdb called clonotypes with MiXCR, one entry per CDR3 protein. Of some 550,000 distinct CDR3 sequences listed, roughly 43% are singletons. Specimen: blood. These receptors were collected from a man older than 75 in good health.

The chain uses TRBV13 and TRBJ2-7, with D possibly being TRBD1 or TRBD2 (6 bases each). V was trimmed by 7 bases and J by 2 bases, leaving 18 bases between them. The CDR3 covers 15 residues. Germline-derived CDR1 and CDR2 are PRHDT and FYEKMQ (reference sequence). The CDR3 region has the DNA TGTGCCAGCACTAACCGGGGGACACCGACCTACGAGCAGTACTTC. It yields the protein CASTNRGTPTYEQYF. Full variable domain (missing parts from reference TRBV13 and TRBJ2-7): AAGVIQSPRHLIKEKRETATLKCYPIPRHDTVYWYQQGPGQDPQFLISFYEKMQSDKGSIPDRFSAQQFSDYHSELNMSSLELGDSALYFCASTNRGTPTYEQYFGPGTRLTVT.

The rearrangement joins TRBV24-1 to TRBJ2-1, with TRBD2 matching 9 bases. The CDR3 spans 15 residues. V lost 3 bases and J lost 8; bases outside the gene matches: 7. The germline V gene encodes CDR1 KGHDR and CDR2 SFDVKD. CDR3 DNA sequence: TGTGCCACCAGTGATCAAGCGGGGGGAAATCATGAGCAGTTCTTC. Translation: CATSDQAGGNHEQFF.

The sample holds a few counts of this clonotype. The chain recombines TRBV24-1 with TRBJ2-7; TRBD1 matches 9 bases. The assigned J gene may be wrong: the sequence end matches TRBJ2-5 better. This CDR3 comprises 16 residues. Germline loops: CDR1 KGHDR, CDR2 SFDVKD. The CDR3 coding sequence is TGTGCCACCAGTGATTTACGGACAGGGGAGATGGAGACCCAGTACTTC. Protein: CATSDLRTGEMETQYF.

The V and J genes are TRBV9 and TRBJ2-1; 11 bases agree with TRBD1. J lost 3 bases, V lost 0 bases, and 2 bases had no gene match. The CDR3 spans 16 residues. The V gene's germline CDR1 is SGDLS and CDR2 YYNGEE. In nucleotides, the CDR3 is TGTGCCAGCAGCGTAGGGGGGACAGGGGGCTACAATGAGCAGTTCTTC. As protein: CASSVGGTGGYNEQFF.

V usage is TRBV4-2 and J usage is TRBJ2-7; perhaps TRBD2 as D (5 bases). The CDR3 is made up of 13 amino acids. The ends were cut back, 5 bases at V and 2 bases at J, with 10 bases in the middle. Germline lookup yields CDR1 LGHNA and CDR2 YNFKEQ. CDR3 residues: CASSLVGAYEQYF. In nucleotides, the CDR3 is TGTGCCAGCAGCTTGGTCGGGGCCTACGAGCAGTACTTC.

This clonotype has more than one count but fewer than ten. The rearrangement uses TRBV10-3 and TRBJ2-7, with D perhaps matching TRBD2 (5 bases). CDR3 length: 13 amino acids. Trimming took 6 bases from V and 3 from J, leaving 12 bases between them. Germline CDR1 reads ENHRY; CDR2 reads SYGVKD. The CDR3 region is CAIREDGRYEQYF. The DNA of the CDR3 is TGTGCCATCAGGGAGGATGGCCGCTACGAGCAGTACTTC.

CDR3 bases: TGTGCCACAAGGGGAGGCTACAATGAGCAGTACTTC. Translated: CATRGGYNEQYF. The V and J genes are TRBV6-6 and TRBJ2-7; TRBD2 is a possible D gene (6 bases). V was pared by 10 bases and J by 7 bases, with 17 bases between. Germline V CDR1 and CDR2: MNHNY, SVGAGI (reference sequence). This CDR3 region has 12 residues.

This clonotype was seen a few times. The J gene is TRBJ1-2, the V gene TRBV7-3; D gene uncertain. The germline V gene has CDR1 SGHTA and CDR2 FQGTGA. The CDR3 totals 14 residues. Trimming pared 5 bases from V and 3 bases from J, leaving 13 bases between. Here the CDR3 reads CASSPSGEYYGYTF. In DNA, the CDR3 is TGTGCCAGCAGCCCATCTGGAGAATACTATGGCTACACCTTC.

J is TRBJ2-7 and V is TRBV10-3, with 8 bases fitting TRBD1. J was trimmed by 4 bases and V by 6 bases; bases with no gene match: 5. Germline V lookup: CDR1 ENHRY, CDR2 SYGVKD. This CDR3 contains 13 residues. CDR3 sequence reads: CAISRDRRYEQYF. Here the CDR3 DNA reads TGTGCCATCAGCCGGGACAGGCGGTACGAGCAGTACTTC.